This TCR beta chain originates from a study of blood T cell repertoires in COVID-19. Study overall: Sites in the United States, Italy and Spain provided acute and convalescent COVID-19 samples.

This CDR3 region has 12 residues. The V gene lost 6 bases and the J gene lost 4 bases, with 9 bases spanning the gap. Original processing methods: Cell counts per sample came from amplifying reference gene primers. The table came from immunoSEQ multiplex PCR; TCRdb's copy has only in-frame clones and leaves some out. The D gene and trimming were derived from the DNA, and the V and J assignments and clone size from that table. Among approximately 230,000 clones listed, 65% to 85% were seen once. The chain recombines TRBV12-3 or TRBV12-4 with TRBJ1-1; TRBD1 is a possible D gene (5 bases). Sample: peripheral blood. The receptor's source is a woman between 40 and 50 years old with active or convalescent COVID-19. The CDR3 loop is CASSRDFTEAFF. As DNA, the CDR3 is TGTGCCAGCAGCAGGGACTTCACTGAAGCTTTCTTT.